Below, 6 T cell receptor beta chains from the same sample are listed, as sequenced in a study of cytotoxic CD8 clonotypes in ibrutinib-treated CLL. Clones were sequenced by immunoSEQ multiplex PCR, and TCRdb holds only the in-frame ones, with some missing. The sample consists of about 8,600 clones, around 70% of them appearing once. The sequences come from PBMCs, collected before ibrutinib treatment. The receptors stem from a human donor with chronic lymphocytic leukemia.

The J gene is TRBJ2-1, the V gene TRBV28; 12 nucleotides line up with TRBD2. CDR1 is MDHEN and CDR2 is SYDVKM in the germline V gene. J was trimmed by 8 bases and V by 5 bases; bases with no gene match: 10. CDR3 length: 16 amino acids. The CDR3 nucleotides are TGTGCCAGCAGTATACCTTGGACTAGCGGGATCTATGAGCAGTTCTTC. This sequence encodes CASSIPWTSGIYEQFF. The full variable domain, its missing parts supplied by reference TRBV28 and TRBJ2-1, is DVKVTQSSRYLVKRTGEKVFLECVQDMDHENMFWYRQDPGLGLRLIYFSYDVKMKEKGDIPEGYSVSREKKERFSLILESASTNQTSMYLCASSIPWTSGIYEQFFGPGTRLTVL.

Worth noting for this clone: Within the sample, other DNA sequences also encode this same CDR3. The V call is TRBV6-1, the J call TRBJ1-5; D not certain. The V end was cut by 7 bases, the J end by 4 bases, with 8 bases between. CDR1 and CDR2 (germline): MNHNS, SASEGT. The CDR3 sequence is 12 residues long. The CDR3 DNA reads TGTGCCAGCACAGGTGGAAATCAGCCCCAGCATTTT. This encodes CASTGGNQPQHF.

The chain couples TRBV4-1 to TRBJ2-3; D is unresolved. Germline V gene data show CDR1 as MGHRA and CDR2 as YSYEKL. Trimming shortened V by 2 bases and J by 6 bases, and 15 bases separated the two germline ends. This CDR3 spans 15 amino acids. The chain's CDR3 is CASSQPTHIPDTQYF. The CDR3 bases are TGCGCCAGCAGCCAACCAACCCACATCCCCGATACGCAGTATTTT.

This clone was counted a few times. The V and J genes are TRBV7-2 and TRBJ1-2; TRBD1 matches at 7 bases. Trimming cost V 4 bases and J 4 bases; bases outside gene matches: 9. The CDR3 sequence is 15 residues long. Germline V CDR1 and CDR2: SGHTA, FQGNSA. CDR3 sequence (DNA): TGTGCCAGCAGCTCCTCTACAGGGGAGGTCTATGGCTACACCTTC. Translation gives CASSSSTGEVYGYTF.

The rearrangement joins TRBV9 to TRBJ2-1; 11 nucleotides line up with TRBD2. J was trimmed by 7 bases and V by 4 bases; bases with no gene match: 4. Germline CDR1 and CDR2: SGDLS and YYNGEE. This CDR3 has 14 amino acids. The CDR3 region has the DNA TGTGCCAGCAGCCCGGGACTAGCGGAGAATGAGCAGTTCTTC. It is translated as CASSPGLAENEQFF.

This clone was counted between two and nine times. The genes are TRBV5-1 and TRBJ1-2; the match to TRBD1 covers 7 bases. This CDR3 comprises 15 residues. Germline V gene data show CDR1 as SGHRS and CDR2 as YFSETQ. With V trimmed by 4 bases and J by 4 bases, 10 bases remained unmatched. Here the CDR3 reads CASSPNTGDSYGYTF. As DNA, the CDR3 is TGCGCCAGCAGCCCTAATACAGGGGACTCCTATGGCTACACCTTC.